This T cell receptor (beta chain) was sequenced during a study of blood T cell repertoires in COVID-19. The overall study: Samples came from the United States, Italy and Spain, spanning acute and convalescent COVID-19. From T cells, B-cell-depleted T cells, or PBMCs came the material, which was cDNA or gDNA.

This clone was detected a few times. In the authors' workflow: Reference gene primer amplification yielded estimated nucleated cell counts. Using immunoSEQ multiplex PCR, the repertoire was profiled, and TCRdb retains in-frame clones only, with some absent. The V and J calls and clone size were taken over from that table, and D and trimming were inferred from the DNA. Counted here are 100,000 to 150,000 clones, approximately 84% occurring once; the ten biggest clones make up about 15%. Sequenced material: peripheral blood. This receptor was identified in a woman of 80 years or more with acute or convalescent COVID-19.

The DNA of the CDR3 is TGTGCCAGCACCGGGACAGGGCGGGGCTATGGCTACACCTTC. Translating it yields CASTGTGRGYGYTF. This chain connects TRBV2 to TRBJ1-2, with 9 bases fitting TRBD1. This CDR3 spans 14 amino acids. Germline V gene sequence: CDR1 SNHLY, CDR2 FYNNEI. The V segment lost 7 bases and the J segment 4 bases; nucleotides outside the gene matches: 7. The full variable domain, with the rest looked up from reference TRBV2 and TRBJ1-2, is EPEVTQTPSHQVTQMGQEVILRCVPISNHLYFYWYRQILGQKVEFLVSFYNNEISEKSEIFDDQFSVERPDGSNFTLKIRSTKLEDSAMYFCASTGTGRGYGYTFGSGTRLTVV.